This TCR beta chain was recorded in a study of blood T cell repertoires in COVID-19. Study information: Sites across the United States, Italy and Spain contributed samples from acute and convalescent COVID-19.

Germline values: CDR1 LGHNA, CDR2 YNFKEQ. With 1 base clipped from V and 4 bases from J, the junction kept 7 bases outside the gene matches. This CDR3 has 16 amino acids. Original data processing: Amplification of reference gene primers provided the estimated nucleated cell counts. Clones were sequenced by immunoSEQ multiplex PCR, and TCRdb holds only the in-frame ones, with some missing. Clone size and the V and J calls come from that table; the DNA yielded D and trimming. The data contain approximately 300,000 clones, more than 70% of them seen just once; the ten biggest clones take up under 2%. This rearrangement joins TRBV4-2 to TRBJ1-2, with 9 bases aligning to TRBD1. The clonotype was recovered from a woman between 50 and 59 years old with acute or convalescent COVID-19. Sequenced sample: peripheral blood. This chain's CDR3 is CASSQGGTGRRYGYTF. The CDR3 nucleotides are TGTGCCAGCAGCCAAGGGGGGACAGGGAGGCGCTATGGCTACACCTTC.